These T cell receptor beta chains were read from a single sample in a study of CD8 T cells in ankylosing spondylitis. TCRdb recomputed calls from the 5' RACE reads with MiXCR, one row per CDR3 protein. The sample carries around 890,000 distinct CDR3 sequences, over 9.5% recorded once. Sequenced sample: blood, either unsorted or a sorted T cell fraction (not recorded which). The receptors come from a male donor with ankylosing spondylitis. CDR3s include the opening cysteine and the closing phenylalanine or tryptophan. Each record gives: V gene, J gene, clone size, D gene, CDR3 DNA, CDR3 protein. D genes are given only for firm matches. Expanded clones are given a class, and other clones once, few, many or no size at all.

v_gene: TRBV7-3; j_gene: TRBJ2-3; abundance: NA; d_gene: NA; CDR3nt: TGTGCCAGCAGTATGGGGTCTATGCCAGTCGCAGATACGCAGTATTTT; CDR3aa: CASSMGSMPVADTQYF
v_gene: TRBV4-3; j_gene: TRBJ2-1; abundance: NA; d_gene: NA; CDR3nt: TGCGCCAGCAGCCAAGCCGGCCTAGCGTACAATGAGCAGTTCTTC; CDR3aa: CASSQAGLAYNEQFF
v_gene: TRBV29-1; j_gene: TRBJ2-3; abundance: many; d_gene: TRBD2; CDR3nt: TGCAGCGTTGACGGGACTAGCGGCCTTAGCACAGATACGCAGTATTTT; CDR3aa: CSVDGTSGLSTDTQYF
v_gene: TRBV12-3/TRBV12-4; j_gene: TRBJ2-2; abundance: NA; d_gene: TRBD2; CDR3nt: TGTGCCAGCAGTTTACGGGGGGGAAACGGGGAGCTGTTTTTT; CDR3aa: CASSLRGGNGELFF
v_gene: TRBV6-5; j_gene: TRBJ2-6; abundance: once; d_gene: NA; CDR3nt: TGTGCCAGCAGTTACGCAAGGGGGTCTGGGGCCAACGTCCTGACTTTC; CDR3aa: CASSYARGSGANVLTF
v_gene: TRBV11-3; j_gene: TRBJ2-2; abundance: NA; d_gene: TRBD2; CDR3nt: TGTGCCAGCAGCTTCTCAGCGGGAGGGGTCACCGGGGAGCTGTTTTTT; CDR3aa: CASSFSAGGVTGELFF
v_gene: TRBV7-2; j_gene: TRBJ1-2; abundance: few; d_gene: NA; CDR3nt: TGTGCCAGCAGCTTAGTCTCATTGAATGGCTACACCTTC; CDR3aa: CASSLVSLNGYTF
v_gene: TRBV29-1; j_gene: TRBJ2-1; abundance: many; d_gene: NA; CDR3nt: TGCAGCGCCTGGACAGATAACAATGAGCAGTTCTTC; CDR3aa: CSAWTDNNEQFF
v_gene: TRBV15; j_gene: TRBJ2-7; abundance: few; d_gene: NA; CDR3nt: TGTGCCACCAGCAGCGGGACCTACTACGAGCAGTACTTC; CDR3aa: CATSSGTYYEQYF
v_gene: TRBV7-9; j_gene: TRBJ1-2; abundance: many; d_gene: TRBD1; CDR3nt: TGTGCCAGCAGCGCAGGGGGTGGCTACACCTTC; CDR3aa: CASSAGGGYTF
v_gene: TRBV15; j_gene: TRBJ2-7; abundance: few; d_gene: NA; CDR3nt: TGTGCCACCAGCAGAGAATACCAGCCCTACGAGCAGTACTTC; CDR3aa: CATSREYQPYEQYF
v_gene: TRBV7-2; j_gene: TRBJ1-5; abundance: NA; d_gene: NA; CDR3nt: TGTGCCAGCAGCTTAGAGGCCGGAAATCAGCCCCAGCATTTT; CDR3aa: CASSLEAGNQPQHF
v_gene: TRBV7-2; j_gene: TRBJ1-2; abundance: NA; d_gene: NA; CDR3nt: TGTGCCAGCAGCTTATCCAGGGAAGGCTATGGCTACACCTTC; CDR3aa: CASSLSREGYGYTF
v_gene: TRBV5-1; j_gene: TRBJ1-2; abundance: NA; d_gene: NA; CDR3nt: TGCGCCAGCAGCTTGTCCGCAGGAACGGGTGGCTACACCTTC; CDR3aa: CASSLSAGTGGYTF
v_gene: TRBV4-3; j_gene: TRBJ1-6; abundance: many; d_gene: NA; CDR3nt: TGCGCCAGCAGCCAGGATGGACAGTCTAATTCACCCCTCCACTTT; CDR3aa: CASSQDGQSNSPLHF
v_gene: TRBV7-2; j_gene: TRBJ2-7; abundance: many; d_gene: TRBD2; CDR3nt: TGTGCCAGCAGCTTAACCCTACAGCGGGGCTACGAGCAGTACTTC; CDR3aa: CASSLTLQRGYEQYF
v_gene: TRBV10-3; j_gene: TRBJ2-7; abundance: few; d_gene: NA; CDR3nt: TGTGCCATCAGTCCCCCTTCCTACGAGCAGTACTTC; CDR3aa: CAISPPSYEQYF
v_gene: TRBV6-2/TRBV6-3; j_gene: TRBJ2-5; abundance: NA; d_gene: NA; CDR3nt: TGTGCCAGCAGTTACTGGGCAGGGGGAGGAAGAGAGACCCAGTACTTC; CDR3aa: CASSYWAGGGRETQYF
v_gene: TRBV6-2/TRBV6-3; j_gene: TRBJ2-1; abundance: NA; d_gene: TRBD1; CDR3nt: TGTGCCAGCAGTTACGGGATGGGACAGGGAAAACATGAGCAGTTCTTC; CDR3aa: CASSYGMGQGKHEQFF
v_gene: TRBV12-3/TRBV12-4; j_gene: TRBJ1-5; abundance: NA; d_gene: TRBD1; CDR3nt: TGTGCCAGCAGTTTTGGTACAGGGGTAGACAATCAGCCCCAGCATTTT; CDR3aa: CASSFGTGVDNQPQHF
v_gene: TRBV5-6; j_gene: TRBJ2-3; abundance: few; d_gene: TRBD1; CDR3nt: TGTGCCAGCAGCTTGACAGGGGGCAGGGGTACGCAGTATTTT; CDR3aa: CASSLTGGRGTQYF
v_gene: TRBV5-1; j_gene: TRBJ2-2; abundance: few; d_gene: NA; CDR3nt: TGCGCCAGCAGCTTTTCCGGGACGGGACTCGCGAACACCGGGGAGCTGTTTTTT; CDR3aa: CASSFSGTGLANTGELFF
v_gene: TRBV27; j_gene: TRBJ2-5; abundance: many; d_gene: TRBD1; CDR3nt: TGTGCCAGCAGTTTTCACGGGACAGGGGGGGAGACCCAGTACTTC; CDR3aa: CASSFHGTGGETQYF
v_gene: TRBV20-1; j_gene: TRBJ2-7; abundance: NA; d_gene: TRBD2; CDR3nt: TGCAGTGCTAGGAGGACTAGCGGGGGGACCTCCTACGAGCAGTACTTC; CDR3aa: CSARRTSGGTSYEQYF
v_gene: TRBV30; j_gene: TRBJ2-1; abundance: NA; d_gene: TRBD2; CDR3nt: TGTGCCTGGTGGGGACTAGCGGGAGGGAGGTTCTTC; CDR3aa: CAWWGLAGGRFF
v_gene: TRBV6-2/TRBV6-3; j_gene: TRBJ1-1; abundance: NA; d_gene: TRBD1; CDR3nt: TGTGCCAGCAAGGGACAGCCTAACACTGAAGCTTTCTTT; CDR3aa: CASKGQPNTEAFF
v_gene: TRBV20-1; j_gene: TRBJ2-1; abundance: few; d_gene: TRBD1; CDR3nt: TGCAGTGCTGTCCCGGGACAGGGACAGTACAATGAGCAGTTCTTC; CDR3aa: CSAVPGQGQYNEQFF
v_gene: TRBV3-1; j_gene: TRBJ2-2; abundance: NA; d_gene: NA; CDR3nt: TGTGCCAGCAGCTATTGGGACATCGACTCAGGGGGGACCGGGGAGCTGTTTTTT; CDR3aa: CASSYWDIDSGGTGELFF
v_gene: TRBV29-1; j_gene: TRBJ2-1; abundance: many; d_gene: NA; CDR3nt: TGCAGCGTTGACTTAGCGGCTGTAGTGAATGAGCAGTTCTTC; CDR3aa: CSVDLAAVVNEQFF
v_gene: TRBV5-6; j_gene: TRBJ2-7; abundance: NA; d_gene: NA; CDR3nt: TGTGCCAGCAGCTTGGTTGAGTCCGCCTACGAGCAGTACTTC; CDR3aa: CASSLVESAYEQYF
v_gene: TRBV20-1; j_gene: TRBJ2-7; abundance: few; d_gene: NA; CDR3nt: TGCAGTGCTAGCAGGGGAGGGGATGACTACGAGCAGTACTTC; CDR3aa: CSASRGGDDYEQYF
v_gene: TRBV20-1; j_gene: TRBJ2-1; abundance: few; d_gene: TRBD1; CDR3nt: TGCAGTGCCTTGAACAGGGGTGGAAGCTCCTACAATGAGCAGTTCTTC; CDR3aa: CSALNRGGSSYNEQFF
v_gene: TRBV20-1; j_gene: TRBJ2-1; abundance: few; d_gene: TRBD2; CDR3nt: TGCAGTGCTCGACCGGGACTAGCGGCATACAATGAGCAGTTCTTC; CDR3aa: CSARPGLAAYNEQFF
v_gene: TRBV29-1; j_gene: TRBJ1-1; abundance: NA; d_gene: NA; CDR3nt: TGCAGCGCCGAAGGGGGGAACACTGAAGCTTTCTTT; CDR3aa: CSAEGGNTEAFF
v_gene: TRBV29-1; j_gene: TRBJ2-5; abundance: few; d_gene: NA; CDR3nt: TGCAGCGTAGATTGGGGGTGGGGGTCGGAGACCCAGTACTTC; CDR3aa: CSVDWGWGSETQYF
v_gene: TRBV6-2/TRBV6-3; j_gene: TRBJ2-3; abundance: few; d_gene: NA; CDR3nt: TGTGCCAGCAGTTACTCGGCTAGCCTCCCAGATACGCAGTATTTT; CDR3aa: CASSYSASLPDTQYF
v_gene: TRBV7-2; j_gene: TRBJ2-3; abundance: NA; d_gene: NA; CDR3nt: TGTGCCAGCAGCTTAGAATCCCCAGATACGCAGTATTTT; CDR3aa: CASSLESPDTQYF
v_gene: TRBV4-3; j_gene: TRBJ2-3; abundance: NA; d_gene: NA; CDR3nt: TGCGCCAGCAGCCCCGGTGTAGGGGCGAAGGATACGCAGTATTTT; CDR3aa: CASSPGVGAKDTQYF
v_gene: TRBV20-1; j_gene: TRBJ2-7; abundance: few; d_gene: NA; CDR3nt: TGCAGTGCTAGACACGGGGGGCGGACCTACGAGCAGTACTTC; CDR3aa: CSARHGGRTYEQYF
v_gene: TRBV7-2; j_gene: TRBJ2-1; abundance: few; d_gene: NA; CDR3nt: TGTGCCAGCAGCTTATTGGGACCTTCAGGGAATGAGCAGTTCTTC; CDR3aa: CASSLLGPSGNEQFF